Below are 15 T cell receptor beta chains sequenced from a single sample in a study of identical twins' blood T cells. TCRdb processed the 5' RACE reads anew with MiXCR; each CDR3 protein has one entry. The sample consists of roughly 340,000 distinct CDR3 sequences, 25% to 35% of them appearing once. The specimen sequenced was PBMCs. These receptor sequences come from a woman aged 18-55 years in good health.

The genes are TRBV3-1 and TRBJ1-4; TRBD1 agrees at 10 bases. Per germline, CDR1 LGHDT and CDR2 YNNKEL (reference sequence). This CDR3 spans 15 amino acids. The J segment lost 7 bases and the V segment lost 4 bases, leaving 6 bases of the junction unmatched. The CDR3 bases are TGTGCCAGCAGCCTCCCGGGACAGGGGAGTGAAAAACTGTTTTTT. Protein sequence: CASSLPGQGSEKLFF.

This clonotype was picked up many times. The chain couples TRBV6-5 to TRBJ1-4; tentative D call: TRBD1 (5 bases). The CDR3 contains 13 residues. The V gene's germline CDR1 is MNHEY and CDR2 SVGAGI. Between the trimmed V and J ends, which lost 5 bases and 8 bases, there was a span of 12 bases. CDR3 residues: CASSETVNEKLFF. The DNA of the CDR3 is TGTGCCAGCAGTGAGACAGTAAACGAAAAACTGTTTTTT.

This chain links TRBV7-9 with TRBJ2-7; maybe TRBD2 (6 bases). The V end was cut by 3 bases, the J end by 3 bases, with 9 bases between. Germline V gene lookup returns CDR1 SEHNR and CDR2 FQNEAQ (reference sequence). CDR3 length equals 13 residues. The CDR3 DNA is TGTGCCAGCAGCTTGGCTAGCGTCTACGAGCAGTACTTC. It translates to CASSLASVYEQYF. The variable domain in full, with the rest retrieved from reference TRBV7-9 and TRBJ2-7, is DTGVSQNPRHKITKRGQNVTFRCDPISEHNRLYWYRQTLGQGPEFLTYFQNEAQLEKSRLLSDRFSAERPKGSFSTLEIQRTEQGDSAMYLCASSLASVYEQYFGPGTRLTVT.

This chain connects TRBV20-1 to TRBJ2-1; 7 bases align to TRBD2. CDR1 and CDR2 from the germline V gene are DFQATT and SNEGSKA (reference sequence). J lost 4 bases, V lost 6 bases, and 15 bases had no gene match. The CDR3 loop spans 16 amino acids. The CDR3 sequence is CSARRIGGSRYNEQFF. The DNA for the CDR3 is TGCAGTGCAAGACGAATAGGCGGGAGTAGGTACAATGAGCAGTTCTTC.

The V and J genes are TRBV6-4 and TRBJ2-1, with 12 bases aligning to TRBD2. The CDR3 sequence is 15 residues long. Germline assignment: CDR1 MRHNA and CDR2 SNTAGT. The trim removed 0 bases at V and 6 bases at J, leaving 0 bases unmatched. The DNA of the CDR3 is TGTGCCAGCAGTGACTCACTAGCGGGGGGCAATGAGCAGTTCTTC. Translated, it gives CASSDSLAGGNEQFF.

The chain carries TRBV5-1 and TRBJ1-6; D possibly corresponds to TRBD1 (6 bases). The CDR3 spans 15 residues. Trimming took off 3 bases at V and 8 bases at J, with 15 bases between the two ends. Germline V CDR1 and CDR2: SGHRS, YFSETQ. The CDR3 region is CASSYEGGLDSPLHF. The DNA of the CDR3 is TGCGCCAGCAGCTATGAAGGGGGTTTGGATTCACCCCTCCACTTT.

This clonotype occurred many times. This chain links TRBV6-5 with TRBJ1-1; D remains unclear. Germline V lookup: CDR1 MNHEY, CDR2 SVGAGI. V was pared by 6 bases and J by 1 base, with 12 bases between. The CDR3 contains 14 residues. DNA of the CDR3: TGTGCCAGCAGAGCCGCGGGAGGGAACACTGAAGCTTTCTTT. Its protein product is CASRAAGGNTEAFF.

This clonotype was picked up a small number of times. CDR3 region: CASSGQGMNTEAFF. The DNA of the CDR3 is TGTGCCAGCAGCGGACAGGGCATGAACACTGAAGCTTTCTTT. The chain recombines TRBV11-2 with TRBJ1-1; the match to TRBD1 covers 8 bases. The CDR3 has 14 residues. CDR1 is SGHAT, CDR2 FQNNGV, per germline. V dropped 5 bases and J dropped 0; count of bases not matched to a gene: 2.

J is TRBJ1-4 and V is TRBV5-1; D unclear. The germline CDR1 and CDR2 sequences are SGHRS and YFSETQ. The germline V and J ends were trimmed by 4 bases and 3 bases, with 16 bases remaining between them. This CDR3 has 16 amino acids. CDR3 coding DNA: TGCGCCAGCAGCCTGGCGATGGCGGCAGCTAATGAAAAACTGTTTTTT. It codes for CASSLAMAAANEKLFF. The entire variable domain, with the rest obtained from reference TRBV5-1 and TRBJ1-4, is as follows: KAGVTQTPRYLIKTRGQQVTLSCSPISGHRSVSWYQQTPGQGLQFLFEYFSETQRNKGNFPGRFSGRQFSNSRSEMNVSTLELGDSALYLCASSLAMAAANEKLFFGSGTQLSVL.

Turning to this clonotype: No conserved phenylalanine or tryptophan ends this CDR3, so it is likely a read error. No DNA is shown, since the ends of the CDR3 on it are uncertain; the CDR3 is the one TCRdb lists. The rearrangement joins TRBV19 to TRBJ1-1. The CDR3 length is 12 residues, termini included. Germline V gene data show CDR1 as LNHDA and CDR2 as SQIVND (reference sequence). The CDR3 is CASSSRTGFWVI.

The genes are TRBV18 and TRBJ2-3, with TRBD2 matching 9 bases. V was clipped by 3 bases and J by 3 bases; unmatched bases: 16. CDR1 and CDR2 (germline): KGHSH, LQKENI. The CDR3 runs 19 residues. The CDR3 loop reads CASSPYKSSGRFGTDTQYF. The DNA for the CDR3 is TGTGCCAGCTCACCCTACAAATCGAGCGGGAGGTTTGGAACAGATACGCAGTATTTT. Looking up the rest from reference TRBV18 and TRBJ2-3 gives the full variable domain: NAGVMQNPRHLVRRRGQEARLRCSPMKGHSHVYWYRQLPEEGLKFMVYLQKENIIDESGMPKERFSAEFPKEGPSILRIQQVVRGDSAAYFCASSPYKSSGRFGTDTQYFGPGTRLTVL.

The chain joins TRBV27 to TRBJ2-1; 11 bases line up with TRBD2. Trimming removed 5 bases from V and 8 bases from J; junction bases left unmatched: 8. The CDR3 runs to 15 residues. Germline V gene sequence: CDR1 MNHEY, CDR2 SMNVEV (reference sequence). CDR3 protein: CASSLTSGSVYEQFF. The CDR3 region has the DNA TGTGCCAGCAGTCTCACTAGCGGGAGTGTCTATGAGCAGTTCTTC.

The chain has TRBV29-1 and TRBJ2-7; tentative D call: TRBD2 (5 bases). Per the germline V gene, CDR1 is SQVTM and CDR2 is ANQGSEA. The CDR3 totals 14 residues. V was clipped by 6 bases and J by 0 bases, with 15 bases between them. CDR3 DNA sequence: TGCAGCGTGAAAACCTGGACTGCCTCCTACGAGCAGTACTTC. This gives the protein CSVKTWTASYEQYF.

This clonotype has at least ten counts. The genes are TRBV20-1 and TRBJ1-1; no clear D. Deletions cut 1 base from V and 3 bases from J, with 15 bases between. This CDR3 is built from 15 residues. Germline CDR1 reads DFQATT; CDR2 reads SNEGSKA (reference sequence). This chain's CDR3 is CSARGSVGRDTEAFF. CDR3 DNA sequence: TGCAGTGCTAGAGGCTCGGTAGGGAGGGACACTGAAGCTTTCTTT.

This clonotype has just a few counts. The rearrangement links TRBV4-3 to TRBJ2-7, with unresolved D. This CDR3 is built from 12 residues. Germline V gene sequence: CDR1 LGHNA, CDR2 YSLEER. Deletions cut 3 bases from V and 5 bases from J, with 8 bases between. CDR3 protein: CASSHYNHEQYF. The CDR3 DNA reads TGCGCCAGCAGCCACTATAACCACGAGCAGTACTTC.